The clone carrying this T cell receptor beta chain has a handful of counts. The data were taken from a study of blood T cells in healthy people across ages. Germline V gene sequence: CDR1 LGHNT, CDR2 FRNRAP. The CDR3 runs 12 residues. Trimming took 6 bases from V and 3 from J, leaving 8 bases between them. A second about 6 to 12 cycle PCR used barcoded and J-beta primers. TCRdb reprocessed the 5' RACE reads with MiXCR, giving one entry per CDR3 protein. The table shows roughly 1,700,000 distinct CDR3 sequences, with 28% occurring only once. The chain carries TRBV12-5 and TRBJ1-2; the D is unclear. The sample consisted of blood. This receptor was obtained from a woman aged 25-40 years in good health. The CDR3 here is CASGLDHYGYTF. The CDR3 nucleotides read TGTGCTAGTGGCCTAGACCACTATGGCTACACCTTC.